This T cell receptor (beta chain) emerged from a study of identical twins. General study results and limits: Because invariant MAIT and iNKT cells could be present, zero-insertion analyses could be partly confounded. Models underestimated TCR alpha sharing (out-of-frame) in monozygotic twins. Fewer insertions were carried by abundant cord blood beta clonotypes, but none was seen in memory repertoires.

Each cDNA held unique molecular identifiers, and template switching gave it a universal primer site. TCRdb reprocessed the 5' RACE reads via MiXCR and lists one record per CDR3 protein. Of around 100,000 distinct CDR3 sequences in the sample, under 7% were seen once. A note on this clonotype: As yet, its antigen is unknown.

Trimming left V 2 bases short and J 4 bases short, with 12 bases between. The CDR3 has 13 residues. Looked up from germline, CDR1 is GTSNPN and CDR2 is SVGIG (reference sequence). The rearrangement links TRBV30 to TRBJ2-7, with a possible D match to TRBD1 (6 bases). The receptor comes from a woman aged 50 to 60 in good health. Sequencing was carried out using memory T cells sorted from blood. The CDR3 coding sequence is TGTGCCTGGAGTCTCATCCAGGGGTACGAGCAGTACTTC. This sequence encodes CAWSLIQGYEQYF. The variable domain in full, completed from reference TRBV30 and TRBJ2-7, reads SQTIHQWPATLVQPVGSPLSLECTVEGTSNPNLYWYRQAAGRGLQLLFYSVGIGQISSEVPQNLSASRPQDRQFILSSKKLLLSDSGFYLCAWSLIQGYEQYFGPGTRLTVT.